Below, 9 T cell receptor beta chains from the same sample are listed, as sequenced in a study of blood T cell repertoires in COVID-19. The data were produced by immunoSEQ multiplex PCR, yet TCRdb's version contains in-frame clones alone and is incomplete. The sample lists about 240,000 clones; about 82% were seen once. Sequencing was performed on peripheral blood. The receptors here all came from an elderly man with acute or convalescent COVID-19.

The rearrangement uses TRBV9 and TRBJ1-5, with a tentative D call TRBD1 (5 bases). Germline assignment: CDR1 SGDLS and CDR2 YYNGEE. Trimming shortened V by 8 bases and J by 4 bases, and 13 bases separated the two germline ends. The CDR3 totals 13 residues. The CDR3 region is CASGGLGNQPQHF. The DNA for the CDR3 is TGTGCCAGTGGGGGACTGGGGAATCAGCCCCAGCATTTT.

The CDR3 here is CASGVAGAGYTF. Written as DNA, the CDR3 is TGTGCCAGCGGCGTAGCGGGAGCCGGCTACACCTTC. The chain recombines TRBV2 with TRBJ1-2; D is uncertain. The CDR3 runs 12 residues. Germline V gene data show CDR1 as SNHLY and CDR2 as FYNNEI. V shed 8 bases and J shed 8 bases, with 15 bases lying between them.

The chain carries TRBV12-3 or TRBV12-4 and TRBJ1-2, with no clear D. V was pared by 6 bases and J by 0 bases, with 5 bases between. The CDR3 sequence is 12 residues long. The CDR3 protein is CASSLTNYGYTF. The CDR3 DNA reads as TGTGCCAGCAGCCTTACTAACTATGGCTACACCTTC.

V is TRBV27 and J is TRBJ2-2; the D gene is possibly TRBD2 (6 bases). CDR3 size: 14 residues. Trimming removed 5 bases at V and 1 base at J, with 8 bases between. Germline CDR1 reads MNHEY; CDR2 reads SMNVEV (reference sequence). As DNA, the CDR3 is TGTGCCAGCAGTCGGGACTGGAACACCGGGGAGCTGTTTTTT. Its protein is CASSRDWNTGELFF.

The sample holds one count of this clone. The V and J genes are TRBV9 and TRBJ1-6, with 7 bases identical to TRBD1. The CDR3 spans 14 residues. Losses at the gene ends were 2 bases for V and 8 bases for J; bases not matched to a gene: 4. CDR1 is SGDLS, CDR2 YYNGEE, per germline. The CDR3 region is CASSVAGTDSPLHF. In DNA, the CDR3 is TGTGCCAGCAGCGTGGCAGGGACAGATTCACCCCTCCACTTT. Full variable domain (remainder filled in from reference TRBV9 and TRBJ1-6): DSGVTQTPKHLITATGQRVTLRCSPRSGDLSVYWYQQSLDQGLQFLIQYYNGEERAKGNILERFSAQQFPDLHSELNLSSLELGDSALYFCASSVAGTDSPLHFGNGTRLTVT.

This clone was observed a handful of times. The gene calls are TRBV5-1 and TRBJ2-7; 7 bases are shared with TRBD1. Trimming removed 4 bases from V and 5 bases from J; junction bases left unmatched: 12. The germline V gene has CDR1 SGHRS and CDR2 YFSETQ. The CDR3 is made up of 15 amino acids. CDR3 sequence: CASSPSRRQGHEQYF. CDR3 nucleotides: TGCGCCAGCAGCCCCTCACGGCGACAGGGCCACGAGCAGTACTTC.

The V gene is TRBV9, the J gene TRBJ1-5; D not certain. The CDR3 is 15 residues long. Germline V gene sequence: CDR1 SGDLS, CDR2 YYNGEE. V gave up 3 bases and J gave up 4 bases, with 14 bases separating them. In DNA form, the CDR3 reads TGTGCCAGCAGCGCCGCGGGGTCCATTAATCAGCCCCAGCATTTT. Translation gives CASSAAGSINQPQHF.

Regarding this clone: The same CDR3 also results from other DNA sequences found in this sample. The CDR3 reads CASSPGTLNTEAFF. In nucleotides, the CDR3 is TGTGCCAGCAGCCCCGGGACACTGAACACTGAAGCTTTCTTT. The chain couples TRBV28 to TRBJ1-1; maybe TRBD1 (6 bases). Deletions cut 6 bases from V and 0 bases from J, with 11 bases between. This CDR3 is 14 amino acids long. Germline loops: CDR1 MDHEN, CDR2 SYDVKM.

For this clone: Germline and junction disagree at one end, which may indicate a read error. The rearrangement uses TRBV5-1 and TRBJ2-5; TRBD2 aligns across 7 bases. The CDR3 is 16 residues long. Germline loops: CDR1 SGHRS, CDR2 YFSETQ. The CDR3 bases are TGCGCCAGCAACTTGGTGTCTAGCGGTCCCCAAGAGACCCAGTACTTC. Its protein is CASNLVSSGPQETQYF.